A single sample is the source of the 31 T cell receptor beta chains below, sequenced in a study of CD8 T cells in ankylosing spondylitis. TCRdb called the 5' RACE reads again in MiXCR, with one record for every CDR3 protein. The repertoire includes roughly 230,000 distinct CDR3 sequences, about 18% of them detected once, and 25% to 40% sits in the top ten. The sequencing input was blood, either unsorted or a sorted T cell fraction (not recorded which). These receptors came from a male donor with ankylosing spondylitis or in good health (not recorded which).

This clonotype appeared a few times. This chain connects TRBV4-2 to TRBJ2-7, with D possibly called TRBD1 or TRBD2 (7 bases each). V was trimmed by 0 bases and J by 3 bases, leaving 15 bases between them. Germline V gene lookup returns CDR1 LGHNA and CDR2 YNFKEQ. The CDR3 covers 16 residues. The CDR3 coding sequence is TGTGCCAGCAGCCAAGAGGGGAGGGGGCAGTTCTACGAGCAGTACTTC. It specifies CASSQEGRGQFYEQYF.

This clonotype has more than one count but fewer than ten. This sequence joins TRBV7-2 and TRBJ1-2; D unclear. The CDR3 is 14 amino acids. The germline CDR1 and CDR2 sequences are SGHTA and FQGNSA. V was cut by 3 bases and J by 6 bases, with 14 bases left in between. This chain's CDR3 is CASSFGLGEDGYTF. In nucleotides, the CDR3 is TGTGCCAGCAGCTTCGGGCTCGGGGAGGATGGCTACACCTTC.

In DNA, the CDR3 is TGTGCCAGCAGCCCGTCCGGACAGGGAAGGATCCAAGAGACCCAGTACTTC. Amino acids: CASSPSGQGRIQETQYF. V usage is TRBV7-9 and J usage is TRBJ2-5; 8 positions match TRBD1. V shed 5 bases and J 1 base; nucleotides not matched to a gene: 12. Per the germline V gene, CDR1 is SEHNR and CDR2 is FQNEAQ (reference sequence). The CDR3 is made up of 17 amino acids.

The CDR3 DNA reads as TGTGCCAGCAGTGAGGGGCTAATCGATGAGCAGTTCTTC. The encoded protein is CASSEGLIDEQFF. The chain couples TRBV7-9 to TRBJ2-1; either TRBD1 or TRBD2 may supply D (5 bases each). Per the germline V gene, CDR1 is SEHNR and CDR2 is FQNEAQ (reference sequence). This CDR3 has 13 residues. The germline V and J ends were trimmed by 6 bases and 8 bases, with 14 bases remaining between them.

This clonotype was found a few times. This chain joins TRBV19 and TRBJ2-7; D gene unclear. CDR3 length: 13 amino acids. Germline lookup yields CDR1 LNHDA and CDR2 SQIVND (reference sequence). Between the trimmed V and J ends, which lost 1 base and 0 bases, there was a span of 4 bases. In nucleotides, the CDR3 is TGTGCCAGTAGTATAGCGGTCTCCTACGAGCAGTACTTC. It translates to CASSIAVSYEQYF.

This clonotype was counted between two and nine times. CDR3 bases: TGCAGCGTTGAGTTCTCGAATTCCTACGAGCAGTACTTC. This translates into CSVEFSNSYEQYF. This chain links TRBV29-1 with TRBJ2-7, with D uncertain. V dropped 3 bases and J dropped 1 base, with 10 bases sitting between them. The CDR3 has 13 amino acids. Per the germline V gene, CDR1 is SQVTM and CDR2 is ANQGSEA.

This clonotype was found many times. The CDR3 bases are TGTGCCAGCAGCCCGGGGGGGCCTCACAACGAGCAGTACTTC. The encoded protein is CASSPGGPHNEQYF. The rearrangement uses TRBV12-3 or TRBV12-4 and TRBJ2-7; 8 bases are a match to TRBD2. The trim removed 6 bases at V and 5 bases at J, leaving 9 bases unmatched. CDR3 length: 14 residues.

In this sample, this clonotype turned up a few times. J is TRBJ2-5 and V is TRBV5-6; D remains ambiguous. The CDR3 totals 14 residues. Trimming shortened V by 6 bases and J by 5 bases, and 17 bases separated the two germline ends. In germline, CDR1 is SGHDT, CDR2 YYEEEE. The CDR3 loop is CASTTGGGVETQYF. The CDR3 region has the DNA TGTGCCAGCACAACCGGTGGTGGGGTTGAGACCCAGTACTTC.

This clonotype has at least ten counts. The chain joins TRBV5-1 to TRBJ1-1, with TRBD1 as a possible D gene (5 bases). The CDR3 extends over 15 amino acids. The germline V and J ends were trimmed by 1 base and 0 bases, with 10 bases remaining between them. Germline assignment: CDR1 SGHRS and CDR2 YFSETQ. CDR3 loop: CASSLHQGVNTEAFF. CDR3 bases: TGCGCCAGCAGCTTGCACCAAGGGGTGAACACTGAAGCTTTCTTT.

This clonotype was found a few times. The genes are TRBV10-3 and TRBJ2-7; no clear D gene. Germline-derived CDR1 and CDR2 are ENHRY and SYGVKD. The CDR3 loop spans 12 amino acids. V was pared by 3 bases and J by 1 base, with 4 bases between. The CDR3 spells CAISDGSYEQYF. CDR3 nucleotide sequence: TGTGCCATCAGTGACGGTTCCTACGAGCAGTACTTC.

This clonotype was observed at least ten times. This sequence joins TRBV10-3 and TRBJ2-7; D tentatively fits TRBD1 or TRBD2 (6 bases each). The CDR3 contains 14 residues. Germline V lookup: CDR1 ENHRY, CDR2 SYGVKD. V dropped 8 bases and J dropped 1 base, with 15 bases sitting between them. CDR3 region: CAIQEGELSYEQYF. CDR3 bases: TGTGCCATCCAGGAGGGGGAGTTGTCCTACGAGCAGTACTTC.

CDR3 loop: CASSLYFVDGGQDTEAFF. The DNA of the CDR3 is TGCGCCAGCAGCTTGTATTTTGTTGATGGGGGACAGGACACTGAAGCTTTCTTT. The rearrangement links TRBV5-1 to TRBJ1-1; TRBD1 agrees at 8 bases. Germline values: CDR1 SGHRS, CDR2 YFSETQ. V lost 1 base and J lost 3; bases outside the gene matches: 14. The CDR3 covers 18 residues. Drawing the rest from reference TRBV5-1 and TRBJ1-1, the complete variable domain is KAGVTQTPRYLIKTRGQQVTLSCSPISGHRSVSWYQQTPGQGLQFLFEYFSETQRNKGNFPGRFSGRQFSNSRSEMNVSTLELGDSALYLCASSLYFVDGGQDTEAFFGQGTRLTVV.

This clonotype has only a few counts. The J gene is TRBJ2-1, the V gene TRBV7-9, with a weak D call TRBD2 (6 bases). The CDR3 spans 16 residues. V was cut by 5 bases and J by 4 bases, with 18 bases left in between. The V gene's germline CDR1 is SEHNR and CDR2 FQNEAQ (reference sequence). The CDR3, as DNA: TGTGCCAGCAGCCATACTCCCAGCGGGCCTTACAATGAGCAGTTCTTC. This encodes CASSHTPSGPYNEQFF.

In its sample, this clonotype was seen a few times. This rearrangement joins TRBV7-8 to TRBJ1-5; no clear D gene. Germline lookup yields CDR1 SGHVS and CDR2 FQNEAQ. V was pared by 5 bases and J by 10 bases, with 12 bases between. The CDR3 is 12 residues long. CDR3 bases: TGTGCCAGCAGCCCCCAGACTTATCCCCAGCATTTT. Translation gives CASSPQTYPQHF.

This clonotype was found many times. The CDR3 here is CASSFGEGNQPQHF. The CDR3 nucleotides are TGTGCCAGCAGTTTCGGGGAGGGGAATCAGCCCCAGCATTTT. J is TRBJ1-5 and V is TRBV12-3 or TRBV12-4, with a weak D call TRBD1 (5 bases). V dropped 3 bases and J dropped 4 bases, with 10 bases sitting between them. This CDR3 comprises 14 residues.

This clonotype has just a few counts. The rearrangement joins TRBV29-1 to TRBJ2-2; D gene ambiguous. Germline V lookup: CDR1 SQVTM, CDR2 ANQGSEA. This CDR3 has 13 residues. V lost 6 bases to trimming and J lost 1 base, with 9 bases between them. The DNA for the CDR3 is TGCAGCGTGGTCGATATGAACACCGGGGAGCTGTTTTTT. The encoded protein is CSVVDMNTGELFF.

This clonotype was detected only a few times. The V gene is TRBV5-1, the J gene TRBJ2-7; tentative D call: TRBD2 (6 bases). From germline, CDR1 is SGHRS and CDR2 YFSETQ. The CDR3 loop spans 13 amino acids. With 5 bases removed from V and 5 bases from J, the gap between germline ends came to 14 bases. The CDR3 is CASSHGAGHEQYF. The CDR3 coding sequence is TGCGCCAGCAGTCACGGAGCGGGTCACGAGCAGTACTTC.

CDR3 nucleotides: TGTGCCAGCAGTTACTTCCGCGGAGGGCACTATGGCTACACCTTC. Protein: CASSYFRGGHYGYTF. The chain combines TRBV6-5 with TRBJ1-2; D remains ambiguous. The V gene lost 1 base and the J gene lost 3 bases, with 12 bases spanning the gap. The CDR3 has 15 amino acids. Germline CDR1 reads MNHEY; CDR2 reads SVGAGI.

The gene calls are TRBV5-1 and TRBJ2-1, with TRBD2 identical over 12 bases. Unmatched junction bases numbered 6, after V lost 4 bases and J lost 1 base. The V gene's germline CDR1 is SGHRS and CDR2 YFSETQ. The length of the CDR3 is 17 residues. The CDR3 region is CASSAALAGGSYNEQFF. In DNA, the CDR3 is TGCGCCAGCAGCGCCGCCCTAGCGGGAGGGTCCTACAATGAGCAGTTCTTC.

This clonotype was picked up many times. One junction end does not reproduce the germline sequence, and a read error may be involved. The chain uses TRBV12-3 or TRBV12-4 and TRBJ2-5; 10 bases align to TRBD2. The CDR3 is made up of 17 amino acids. In DNA, the CDR3 is TGTGCCAGTTCTAGCGGGAGTTTAGGGGCTTACCAGGAGACCCAGTACTTC. It encodes CASSSGSLGAYQETQYF.

The chain is built from TRBV7-8 and TRBJ2-7; D perhaps matches TRBD1 (6 bases). The CDR3 runs to 15 residues. Trimming cost V 0 bases and J 5 bases, with 14 bases left between them. Germline V gives CDR1 SGHVS, CDR2 FQNEAQ. The CDR3 region has the DNA TGTGCCAGCAGCTTAGCGGACAGCGGTCGCAACGAGCAGTACTTC. Protein sequence: CASSLADSGRNEQYF.

This clonotype showed up just a few times. J is TRBJ2-2 and V is TRBV9; D is unresolved. The germline V and J ends were trimmed by 0 bases and 4 bases, with 10 bases remaining between them. The germline V gene encodes CDR1 SGDLS and CDR2 YYNGEE. This CDR3 spans 15 amino acids. CDR3 nucleotide sequence: TGTGCCAGCAGCGTAGGGTACAGAACCACCGGGGAGCTGTTTTTT. Its translation is CASSVGYRTTGELFF. The complete variable domain, with remaining parts taken from reference TRBV9 and TRBJ2-2, reads DSGVTQTPKHLITATGQRVTLRCSPRSGDLSVYWYQQSLDQGLQFLIQYYNGEERAKGNILERFSAQQFPDLHSELNLSSLELGDSALYFCASSVGYRTTGELFFGEGSRLTVL.

The CDR3 region has the DNA TGTGCCATCAGCCACTCCGGGACAGCTAGCACAGATACGCAGTATTTT. Amino acid sequence: CAISHSGTASTDTQYF. The rearrangement uses TRBV10-3 and TRBJ2-3; 7 bases align to TRBD1. The CDR3 has 16 amino acids. Unmatched junction bases numbered 9, after V lost 6 bases and J lost 0 bases. Looked up from germline, CDR1 is ENHRY and CDR2 is SYGVKD.

The table lists this clonotype with many counts. This chain uses TRBV4-1 with TRBJ2-7; D might be TRBD1 (6 bases). There are 15 residues in the CDR3. V shed 0 bases and J shed 6 bases, with 15 bases lying between them. Germline V gene data show CDR1 as MGHRA and CDR2 as YSYEKL. The CDR3 nucleotides are TGCGCCAGCAGCCAAGAGACAGGATTTAACGGCGAGCAGTACTTC. This encodes CASSQETGFNGEQYF.

This clonotype was found a few times. The chain has TRBV9 and TRBJ1-1; the D is unclear. The V gene's germline CDR1 is SGDLS and CDR2 YYNGEE. Trimming removed 1 base at V and 3 bases at J, with 13 bases between. The CDR3 is 15 residues long. The CDR3 loop is CASSVSGGTYTEAFF. In DNA form, the CDR3 reads TGTGCCAGCAGCGTATCTGGCGGCACATACACTGAAGCTTTCTTT.

This clonotype was recorded at least ten times. This chain connects TRBV28 to TRBJ2-1, with D possibly TRBD1 on 5 matching bases. The CDR3 consists of 15 residues. Germline lookup yields CDR1 MDHEN and CDR2 SYDVKM. The V end was cut by 8 bases, the J end by 0 bases, with 14 bases between. The CDR3 DNA reads TGTGCCAGCCAATCGATCGACAGCTCCTACAATGAGCAGTTCTTC. This encodes CASQSIDSSYNEQFF.

This clonotype has a handful of counts. V gene TRBV7-3 combines with J gene TRBJ2-1, with D possibly matching TRBD2 (5 bases). V was pared by 8 bases and J by 8 bases, with 10 bases between. CDR1 and CDR2 (germline): SGHTA, FQGTGA. This CDR3 comprises 11 residues. The DNA for the CDR3 is TGTGCCAGCGAGGGTATCGATGAGCAGTTCTTC. Translated, it gives CASEGIDEQFF. Using reference TRBV7-3 and TRBJ2-1 for the parts outside the CDR3, the full variable domain is GAGVSQTPSNKVTEKGKYVELRCDPISGHTALYWYRQSLGQGPEFLIYFQGTGAADDSGLPNDRFFAVRPEGSVSTLKIQRTERGDSAVYLCASEGIDEQFFGPGTRLTVL.

The V gene is TRBV6-2 or TRBV6-3, the J gene TRBJ2-7; D may be TRBD1 or TRBD2 (5 bases each). CDR3 length: 12 residues. V lost 11 bases, J lost 4 bases, and 15 bases lay in between. In germline, CDR1 is MNHEY, CDR2 SVGEGT. The CDR3 DNA reads TGTGCCGCCTCCGGGACGGTATACGAGCAGTACTTC. It yields the protein CAASGTVYEQYF.

This clonotype has just a few counts. V gene TRBV7-9 combines with J gene TRBJ2-7, with D possibly being TRBD2 (6 bases). Trimming removed 1 base at V and 2 bases at J, with 15 bases between. From germline, CDR1 is SEHNR and CDR2 FQNEAQ (reference sequence). The CDR3 totals 16 residues. In DNA, the CDR3 is TGTGCCAGCAGCTTAGTAGGCGGGCCGGGAGCCTACGAGCAGTACTTC. It specifies CASSLVGGPGAYEQYF.

The rearrangement joins TRBV4-3 to TRBJ2-3, with 8 bases lining up with TRBD2. There are 16 residues in the CDR3. Germline CDR1 LGHNA, CDR2 YSLEER. The V and J ends lost 0 bases and 4 bases, in that order; junction bases with no gene match: 6. DNA of the CDR3: TGCGCCAGCAGCCAAGATCCGGGAGGGCAGGCAGATACGCAGTATTTT. Amino acid sequence: CASSQDPGGQADTQYF.

This chain joins TRBV11-2 and TRBJ2-1; 7 nucleotides line up with TRBD2. Looked up from germline, CDR1 is SGHAT and CDR2 is FQNNGV. The CDR3 has 16 residues. V lost 1 base, J lost 7 bases, and 10 bases stayed unmatched. CDR3: CASSLVPGRSTNEQFF. As DNA, the CDR3 is TGTGCCAGCAGCTTAGTTCCCGGGAGGTCTACAAATGAGCAGTTCTTC. Complete variable domain (other parts from reference TRBV11-2 and TRBJ2-1): EAGVAQSPRYKIIEKRQSVAFWCNPISGHATLYWYQQILGQGPKLLIQFQNNGVVDDSQLPKDRFSAERLKGVDSTLKIQPAKLEDSAVYLCASSLVPGRSTNEQFFGPGTRLTVL.